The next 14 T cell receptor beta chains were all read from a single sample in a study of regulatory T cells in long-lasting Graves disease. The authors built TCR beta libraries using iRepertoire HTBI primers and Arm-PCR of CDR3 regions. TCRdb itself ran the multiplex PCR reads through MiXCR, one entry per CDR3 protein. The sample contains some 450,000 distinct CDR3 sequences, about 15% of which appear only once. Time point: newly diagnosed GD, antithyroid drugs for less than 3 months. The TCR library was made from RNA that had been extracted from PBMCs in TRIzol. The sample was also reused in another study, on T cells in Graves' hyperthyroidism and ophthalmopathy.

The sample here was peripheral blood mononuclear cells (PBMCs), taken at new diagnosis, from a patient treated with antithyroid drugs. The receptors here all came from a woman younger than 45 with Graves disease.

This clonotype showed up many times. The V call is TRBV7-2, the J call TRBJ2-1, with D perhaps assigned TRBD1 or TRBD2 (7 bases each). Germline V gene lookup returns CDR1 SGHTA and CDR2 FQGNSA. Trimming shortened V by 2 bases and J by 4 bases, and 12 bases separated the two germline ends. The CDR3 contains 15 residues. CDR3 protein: CASSLRQGLYNEQFF. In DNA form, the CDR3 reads TGTGCCAGCAGCTTACGACAGGGACTATACAATGAGCAGTTCTTC.

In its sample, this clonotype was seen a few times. This CDR3 is CATSEADRPTEAFF. CDR3 in DNA: TGTGCCACCAGTGAAGCTGACAGGCCCACTGAAGCTTTCTTT. The chain joins TRBV24-1 to TRBJ1-1; D is perhaps TRBD1 (6 bases). CDR1 KGHDR and CDR2 SFDVKD come from the germline V gene. CDR3 length: 14 residues. V was clipped by 4 bases and J by 4 bases, with 12 bases between them.

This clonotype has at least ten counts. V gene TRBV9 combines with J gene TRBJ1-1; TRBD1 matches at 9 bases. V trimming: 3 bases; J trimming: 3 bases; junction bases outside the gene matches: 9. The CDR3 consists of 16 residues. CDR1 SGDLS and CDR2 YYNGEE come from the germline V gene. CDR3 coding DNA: TGTGCCAGCAGCGGAACAAACAGGGGGCTGTACACTGAAGCTTTCTTT. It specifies CASSGTNRGLYTEAFF. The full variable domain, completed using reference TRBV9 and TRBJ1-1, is DSGVTQTPKHLITATGQRVTLRCSPRSGDLSVYWYQQSLDQGLQFLIQYYNGEERAKGNILERFSAQQFPDLHSELNLSSLELGDSALYFCASSGTNRGLYTEAFFGQGTRLTVV.

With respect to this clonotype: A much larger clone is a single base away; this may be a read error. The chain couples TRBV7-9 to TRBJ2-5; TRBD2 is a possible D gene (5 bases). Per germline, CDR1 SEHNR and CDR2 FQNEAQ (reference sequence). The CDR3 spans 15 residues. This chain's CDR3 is CASSLALGVEETRYF. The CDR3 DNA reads TGTGCCAGCAGCTTAGCGCTCGGGGTTGAGGAGACCCGGTACTTC.

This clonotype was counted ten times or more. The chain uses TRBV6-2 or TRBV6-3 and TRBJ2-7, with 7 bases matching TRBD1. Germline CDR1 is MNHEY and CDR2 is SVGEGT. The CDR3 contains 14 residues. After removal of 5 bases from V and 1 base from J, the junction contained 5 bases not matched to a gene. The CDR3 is CASSRDRKSYEQYF. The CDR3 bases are TGTGCCAGCAGTAGGGACAGAAAATCCTACGAGCAGTACTTC.

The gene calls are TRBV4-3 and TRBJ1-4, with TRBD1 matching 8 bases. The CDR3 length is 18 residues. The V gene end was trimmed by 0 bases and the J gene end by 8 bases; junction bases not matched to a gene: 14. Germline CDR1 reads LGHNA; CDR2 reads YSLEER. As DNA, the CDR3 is TGCGCCAGCAGCCAAGAAAGGGGCGTCGGACAGGGAGGGGAAAAACTGTTTTTT. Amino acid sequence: CASSQERGVGQGGEKLFF.

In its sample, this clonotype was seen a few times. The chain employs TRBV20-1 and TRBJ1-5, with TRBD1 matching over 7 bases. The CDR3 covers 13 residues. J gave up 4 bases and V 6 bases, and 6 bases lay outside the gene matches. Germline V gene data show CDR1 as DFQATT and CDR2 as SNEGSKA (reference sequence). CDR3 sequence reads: CSALGQSNQPQHF. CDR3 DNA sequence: TGCAGTGCCCTGGGACAGAGTAATCAGCCCCAGCATTTT.

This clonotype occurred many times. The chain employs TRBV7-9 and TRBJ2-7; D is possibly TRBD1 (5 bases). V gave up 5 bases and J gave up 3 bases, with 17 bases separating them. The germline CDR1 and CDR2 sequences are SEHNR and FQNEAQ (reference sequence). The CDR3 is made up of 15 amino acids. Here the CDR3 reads CASSPTRQFSYEQYF. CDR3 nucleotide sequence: TGTGCCAGCAGCCCTACCCGACAGTTCAGCTACGAGCAGTACTTC.

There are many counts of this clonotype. The CDR3 bases are TGTGCCAGCAGCTTATTAGGGCACGATGAAAAACTGTTTTTT. The encoded protein is CASSLLGHDEKLFF. The chain employs TRBV11-2 and TRBJ1-4; D not certain. This CDR3 is 14 amino acids long. The V end lost 2 bases, the J end lost 6 bases, and 10 bases lay between the germline ends. The germline CDR1 and CDR2 sequences are SGHAT and FQNNGV.

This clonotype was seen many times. The CDR3 nucleotides read TGTGCCAGCATCAGGGGGCGGGAGACCGCCGGGGAGCTGTTTTTT. This codes for CASIRGRETAGELFF. The genes are TRBV7-2 and TRBJ2-2; D may be TRBD1 (8 bases). Germline lookup yields CDR1 SGHTA and CDR2 FQGNSA. The V end lost 7 bases, the J end lost 6 bases, and 18 bases lay between the germline ends. The CDR3 is 15 amino acids.

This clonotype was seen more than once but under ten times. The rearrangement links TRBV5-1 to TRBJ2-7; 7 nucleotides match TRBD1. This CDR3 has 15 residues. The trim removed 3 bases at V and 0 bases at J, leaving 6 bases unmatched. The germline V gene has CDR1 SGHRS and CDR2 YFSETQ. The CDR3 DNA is TGCGCCAGCAGCTACAGGGGAGATAGCTCCTACGAGCAGTACTTC. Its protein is CASSYRGDSSYEQYF.

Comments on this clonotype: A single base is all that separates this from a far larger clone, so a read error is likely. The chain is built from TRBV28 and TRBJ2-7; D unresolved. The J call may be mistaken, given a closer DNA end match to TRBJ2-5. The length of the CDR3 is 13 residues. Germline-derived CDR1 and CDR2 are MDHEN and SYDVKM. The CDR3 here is CASGSAYQETQYF. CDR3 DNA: TGTGCCAGCGGTTCGGCGTACCAAGAGACCCAGTACTTC.

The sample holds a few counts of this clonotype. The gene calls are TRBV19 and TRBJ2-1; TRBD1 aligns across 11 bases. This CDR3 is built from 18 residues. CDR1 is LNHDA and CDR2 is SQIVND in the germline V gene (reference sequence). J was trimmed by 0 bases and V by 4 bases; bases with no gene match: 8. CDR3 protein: CASSKGQGAPSSYNEQFF. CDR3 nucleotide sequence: TGTGCCAGTAGTAAAGGACAGGGGGCACCTAGCTCCTACAATGAGCAGTTCTTC.

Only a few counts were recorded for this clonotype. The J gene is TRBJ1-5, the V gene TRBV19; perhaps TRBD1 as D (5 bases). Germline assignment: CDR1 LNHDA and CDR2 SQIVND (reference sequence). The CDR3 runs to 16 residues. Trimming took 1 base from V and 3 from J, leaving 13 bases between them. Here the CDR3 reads CASSIAPTGTNQPQHF. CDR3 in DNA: TGTGCCAGTAGTATAGCCCCAACAGGTACCAATCAGCCCCAGCATTTT.